These 21 T cell receptor beta chains were all obtained from the same sample, sequenced in a study of blood T cell repertoires in COVID-19. Method: immunoSEQ multiplex PCR; TCRdb's copy keeps in-frame clones and lacks some. The data show 51,000 or so clones, with about 83% seen just once and roughly 7.1% held by the top ten. The material sequenced was peripheral blood. These receptor sequences come from a man in his 70s with active COVID-19.

This chain connects TRBV5-1 to TRBJ1-3; the match to TRBD1 covers 7 bases. V lost 4 bases and J lost 4; bases outside the gene matches: 5. Germline V gene data show CDR1 as SGHRS and CDR2 as YFSETQ. CDR3 length: 14 residues. CDR3 DNA: TGCGCCAGCAGCCCCGGGACAGAAGGAAACACCATATATTTT. It translates to CASSPGTEGNTIYF.

Only one count was recorded for this clone. V usage is TRBV6-5 and J usage is TRBJ1-5; D remains ambiguous. Germline V gene sequence: CDR1 MNHEY, CDR2 SVGAGI. The CDR3 runs to 15 residues. V was trimmed by 6 bases and J by 1 base, leaving 13 bases between them. CDR3 region: CASRAGIQSNQPQHF. In nucleotides, the CDR3 is TGTGCCAGCAGAGCCGGGATACAGAGCAATCAGCCCCAGCATTTT.

This chain links TRBV16 with TRBJ2-7; 12 bases match TRBD2. The CDR3 has 15 amino acids. The V gene end was trimmed by 4 bases and the J gene end by 2 bases; junction bases not matched to a gene: 3. Per germline, CDR1 KGHSY and CDR2 FQNENV. The CDR3 protein is CASSRSSGGAYEQYF. In nucleotides, the CDR3 is TGTGCCAGCAGCCGTTCTAGCGGGGGGGCCTACGAGCAGTACTTC.

This chain joins TRBV5-4 and TRBJ2-3; D gene unclear. Trimming pared 0 bases from V and 5 bases from J, leaving 4 bases between. The germline V gene encodes CDR1 SGHNT and CDR2 YYREEE (reference sequence). The CDR3 is 12 amino acids. CDR3 coding DNA: TGTGCCAGCAGCTTGGGTATAGATACGCAGTATTTT. Residues: CASSLGIDTQYF.

The genes are TRBV7-2 and TRBJ2-7; D is possibly TRBD1 (5 bases). The length of the CDR3 is 13 residues. Germline V gene lookup returns CDR1 SGHTA and CDR2 FQGNSA. Trimming took 7 bases from V and 3 from J, leaving 13 bases between them. This CDR3 is CASKSGQGYEQYF. The CDR3 bases are TGTGCCAGCAAGTCCGGTCAGGGCTACGAGCAGTACTTC.

V usage is TRBV6-5 and J usage is TRBJ2-7; D not resolved. Germline V gene lookup returns CDR1 MNHEY and CDR2 SVGAGI. Trimming removed 0 bases at V and 0 bases at J, with 12 bases between. This CDR3 region has 16 residues. Here the CDR3 reads CASSYSSQASSYEQYF. CDR3 coding DNA: TGTGCCAGCAGTTACTCGTCCCAGGCGAGCTCCTACGAGCAGTACTTC.

The chain has TRBV7-3 and TRBJ2-2, with 11 bases lining up with TRBD2. This CDR3 has 15 amino acids. Germline-derived CDR1 and CDR2 are SGHTA and FQGTGA. V lost 4 bases and J lost 4; bases outside the gene matches: 2. CDR3 bases: TGTGCCAGCAGCTCGCTAGCGGGAGGCACCGGGGAGCTGTTTTTT. This translates into CASSSLAGGTGELFF.

The rearrangement links TRBV19 to TRBJ1-6; no reliable D call. The CDR3 extends over 12 amino acids. Trimming pared 7 bases from V and 13 bases from J, leaving 14 bases between. CDR1 and CDR2 from the germline V gene are LNHDA and SQIVND (reference sequence). CDR3 DNA sequence: TGTGCCAGTACTGGCGGAGGAGGGCCCCTCCACTTT. It specifies CASTGGGGPLHF. Combining the CDR3 with reference TRBV19 and TRBJ1-6 gives the whole variable domain DGGITQSPKYLFRKEGQNVTLSCEQNLNHDAMYWYRQDPGQGLRLIYYSQIVNDFQKGDIAEGYSVSREKKESFPLTVTSAQKNPTAFYLCASTGGGGPLHFGNGTRLTVT.

This clone has more than one count but fewer than ten. V gene TRBV4-1 combines with J gene TRBJ1-5, with D hard to call. CDR3 length: 17 residues. Germline-derived CDR1 and CDR2 are MGHRA and YSYEKL. V lost 5 bases and J 5 bases, leaving 22 bases between the germline ends. The CDR3 region is CASSGSRGLTGDQPQHF. CDR3 in DNA: TGCGCCAGCAGCGGGAGCCGGGGTTTAACGGGCGATCAGCCCCAGCATTTT.

This rearrangement joins TRBV7-8 to TRBJ2-7; D may be TRBD1 (5 bases). Trimming pared 1 base from V and 4 bases from J, leaving 14 bases between. The V gene's germline CDR1 is SGHVS and CDR2 FQNEAQ. The CDR3 covers 15 residues. The CDR3, as DNA: TGTGCCAGCAGCTTAGGGGGAAACAGGAATTACGAGCAGTACTTC. Amino acids: CASSLGGNRNYEQYF.

The chain employs TRBV7-2 and TRBJ2-2, with D possibly matching TRBD2 (5 bases). The CDR3 is 13 amino acids. CDR1 and CDR2 (germline): SGHTA, FQGNSA. Trimming pared 6 bases from V and 4 bases from J, leaving 9 bases between. DNA for the CDR3: TGTGCCAGCAGGCCGGGAACCACCGGGGAGCTGTTTTTT. Its translation: CASRPGTTGELFF.

The J gene is TRBJ1-4, the V gene TRBV4-3; D might be TRBD1 (5 bases). The germline CDR1 and CDR2 sequences are LGHNA and YSLEER. The CDR3 sequence is 15 residues long. V was clipped by 2 bases and J by 8 bases, with 15 bases between them. CDR3 nucleotides: TGCGCCAGCAGCCAACTGGCAGGGTCTGTCGAAAAACTGTTTTTT. It codes for CASSQLAGSVEKLFF.

This clone was observed a few times. The chain has TRBV7-2 and TRBJ2-7; D may be TRBD2 (5 bases). The germline V gene has CDR1 SGHTA and CDR2 FQGNSA. The CDR3 is 14 residues long. V gave up 5 bases and J gave up 2 bases, with 13 bases separating them. CDR3 in DNA: TGTGCCAGCAGCCTGATGGGGAGCACCTACGAGCAGTACTTC. As protein: CASSLMGSTYEQYF.

The chain is built from TRBV27 and TRBJ2-3, with 7 bases that match TRBD1. Germline V gives CDR1 MNHEY, CDR2 SMNVEV (reference sequence). The V segment lost 8 bases and the J segment 9 bases; nucleotides outside the gene matches: 11. This CDR3 region has 13 residues. The CDR3 is CASSPNRDSTQYF. DNA for the CDR3: TGTGCCAGCTCCCCAAACAGGGACAGCACGCAGTATTTT.

The chain uses TRBV19 and TRBJ2-1, with 8 bases aligning to TRBD1. Germline CDR1 is LNHDA and CDR2 is SQIVND (reference sequence). Losses at the gene ends were 11 bases for V and 0 bases for J; bases not matched to a gene: 6. The CDR3 consists of 14 residues. CDR3 sequence reads: CAERDRISYNEQFF. The CDR3 DNA follows: TGTGCCGAAAGGGACAGGATCTCCTACAATGAGCAGTTCTTC. The variable domain in full, completed from reference TRBV19 and TRBJ2-1, reads DGGITQSPKYLFRKEGQNVTLSCEQNLNHDAMYWYRQDPGQGLRLIYYSQIVNDFQKGDIAEGYSVSREKKESFPLTVTSAQKNPTAFYLCAERDRISYNEQFFGPGTRLTVL.

The V call is TRBV6-5, the J call TRBJ2-3; TRBD2 aligns across 9 bases. Unmatched junction bases numbered 3, after V lost 7 bases and J lost 4 bases. The CDR3 consists of 13 residues. The germline V gene has CDR1 MNHEY and CDR2 SVGAGI. The DNA of the CDR3 is TGTGCCAGCAAAGCGGGGGGCCCAGATACGCAGTATTTT. It translates to CASKAGGPDTQYF.

This clone was recorded a few times. The V and J genes are TRBV12-3 or TRBV12-4 and TRBJ2-2, with D possibly TRBD1 on 6 matching bases. V was shortened by 7 bases and J by 4 bases, with 10 bases between the two germline ends. This CDR3 is 13 amino acids long. CDR3 sequence: CASKDRTTGELFF. CDR3 DNA sequence: TGTGCCAGCAAAGACAGGACCACCGGGGAGCTGTTTTTT.

J is TRBJ2-7 and V is TRBV6-2 or TRBV6-3, with TRBD1 matching over 10 bases. CDR3 size: 14 residues. The ends lost 6 bases at V and 6 bases at J; junction bases unmatched: 8. Germline CDR1 MNHEY, CDR2 SVGEGT. This chain's CDR3 is CASSVDRGQGEQYF. The DNA of the CDR3 is TGTGCCAGCAGCGTTGACAGGGGGCAAGGCGAGCAGTACTTC.

The rearrangement uses TRBV30 and TRBJ2-3; possibly TRBD2 for D (7 bases). Germline lookup yields CDR1 GTSNPN and CDR2 SVGIG (reference sequence). The CDR3 has 14 residues. The germline V and J ends were trimmed by 2 bases and 3 bases, with 12 bases remaining between them. The CDR3 region has the DNA TGTGCCTGGAGTCCGGGGGGCCTTACAGATACGCAGTATTTT. Encoded protein: CAWSPGGLTDTQYF.

V is TRBV5-1 and J is TRBJ1-1, with 7 nucleotides matching TRBD1. This CDR3 region has 15 residues. Per germline, CDR1 SGHRS and CDR2 YFSETQ. Trimming took 4 bases from V and 1 from J; bases not matched to a gene: 7. The CDR3, as DNA: TGCGCCAGCAGCCGCCAGGGACAGAAGAACACTGAAGCTTTCTTT. This codes for CASSRQGQKNTEAFF.

Note on this clone: Other DNA sequences within the sample encode an identical CDR3. V usage is TRBV5-6 and J usage is TRBJ1-1; a possible D gene is TRBD1 (5 bases). Germline V CDR1 and CDR2: SGHDT, YYEEEE. V was shortened by 5 bases and J by 6 bases, with 11 bases between the two germline ends. This CDR3 has 12 residues. CDR3 residues: CASRTRAAEAFF. As DNA, the CDR3 is TGTGCCAGCAGAACCAGGGCCGCTGAAGCTTTCTTT.